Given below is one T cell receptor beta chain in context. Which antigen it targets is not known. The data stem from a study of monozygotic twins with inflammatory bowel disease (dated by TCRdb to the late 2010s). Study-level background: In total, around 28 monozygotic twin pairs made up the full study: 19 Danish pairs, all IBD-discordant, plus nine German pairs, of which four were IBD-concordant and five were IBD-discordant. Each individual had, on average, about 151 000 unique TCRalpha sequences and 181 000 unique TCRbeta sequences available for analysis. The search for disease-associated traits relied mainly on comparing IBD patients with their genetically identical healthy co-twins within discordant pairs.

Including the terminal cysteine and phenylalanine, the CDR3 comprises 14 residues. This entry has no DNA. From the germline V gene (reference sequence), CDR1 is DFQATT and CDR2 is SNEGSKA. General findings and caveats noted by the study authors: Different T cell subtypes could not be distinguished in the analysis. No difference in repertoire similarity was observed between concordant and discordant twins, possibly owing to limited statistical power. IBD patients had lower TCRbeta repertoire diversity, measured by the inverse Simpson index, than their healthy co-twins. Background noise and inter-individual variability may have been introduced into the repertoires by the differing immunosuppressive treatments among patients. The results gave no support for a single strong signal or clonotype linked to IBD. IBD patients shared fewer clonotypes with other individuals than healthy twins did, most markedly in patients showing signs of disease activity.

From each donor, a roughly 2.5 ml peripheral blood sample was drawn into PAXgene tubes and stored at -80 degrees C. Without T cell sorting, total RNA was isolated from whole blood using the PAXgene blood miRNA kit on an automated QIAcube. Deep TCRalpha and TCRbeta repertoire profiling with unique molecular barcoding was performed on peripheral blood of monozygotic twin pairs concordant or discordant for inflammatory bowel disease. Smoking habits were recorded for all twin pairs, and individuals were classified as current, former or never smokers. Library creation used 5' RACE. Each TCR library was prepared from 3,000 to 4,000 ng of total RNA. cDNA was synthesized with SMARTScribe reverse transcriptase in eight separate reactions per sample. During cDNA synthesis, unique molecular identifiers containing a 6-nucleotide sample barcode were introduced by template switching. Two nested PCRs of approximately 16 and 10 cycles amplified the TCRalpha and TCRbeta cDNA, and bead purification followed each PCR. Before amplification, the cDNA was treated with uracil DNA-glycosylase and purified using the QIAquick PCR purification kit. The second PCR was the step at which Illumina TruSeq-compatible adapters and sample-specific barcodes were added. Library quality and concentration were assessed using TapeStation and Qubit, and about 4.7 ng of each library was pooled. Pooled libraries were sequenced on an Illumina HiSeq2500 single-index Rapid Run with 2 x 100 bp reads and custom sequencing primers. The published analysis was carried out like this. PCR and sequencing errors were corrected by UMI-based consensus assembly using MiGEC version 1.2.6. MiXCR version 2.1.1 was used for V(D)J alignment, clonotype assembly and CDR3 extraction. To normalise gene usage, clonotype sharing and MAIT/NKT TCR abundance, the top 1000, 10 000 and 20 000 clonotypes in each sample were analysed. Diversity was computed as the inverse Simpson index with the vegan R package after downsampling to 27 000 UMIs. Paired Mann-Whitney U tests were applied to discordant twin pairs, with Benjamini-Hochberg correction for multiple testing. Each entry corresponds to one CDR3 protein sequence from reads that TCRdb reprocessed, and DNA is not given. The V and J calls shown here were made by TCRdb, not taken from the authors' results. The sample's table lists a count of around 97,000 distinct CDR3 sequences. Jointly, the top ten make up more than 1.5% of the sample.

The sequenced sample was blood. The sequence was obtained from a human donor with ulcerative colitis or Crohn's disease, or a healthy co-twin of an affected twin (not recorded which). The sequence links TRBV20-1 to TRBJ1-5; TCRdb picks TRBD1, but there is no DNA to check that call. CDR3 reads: CSARDTTVYQPQHF.